The rows below give T cell receptor beta chains drawn from one sample of a study of T cell repertoires in cytomegalovirus infection. These TCRs are of unknown antigen specificity. In TCRdb, the reads were re-called with MiXCR into one record per CDR3 protein. The sample shows about 770,000 distinct CDR3 sequences, just under 30% of them seen only once. Sequenced here: cultured CD8+ T cells from PBMCs, sampled from culture after CMV antigen stimulation. Receptor source: a human donor in good health (CMV status not recorded). Some clones in this sample may be carry-over from other donors' samples. Each CDR3 is given with its conserved first and last residue. The D gene is left open where the match is weak. Clone size is not always given. Where it is, it says once, few, many or a class for expanded clones.

j_call v_call clone_size d_call cdr3_nt cdr3_aa
TRBJ2-3 TRBV29-1 . TRBD2 TGCAGCGTTGAAGGCGCGGGGGAAATCACAGATACGCAGTATTTT CSVEGAGEITDTQYF
TRBJ2-3 TRBV12-3/TRBV12-4 few . TGTGCCAGCAGTTTAATCCCCCGACAGCTGGGAACAGATACGCAGTATTTT CASSLIPRQLGTDTQYF
TRBJ2-5 TRBV20-1 few TRBD2 TGCAGTGCTAGTCCACTAGCGGACCAAGAGACCCAGTACTTC CSASPLADQETQYF
TRBJ1-2 TRBV9 few TRBD1 TGTGCCAGCACCCCGGGACAGACTTCTGGTGGCTACACCTTC CASTPGQTSGGYTF
TRBJ2-2 TRBV5-6 few . TGTGCCAGCAGCTTGGCCAGGGGTCCGGCCGGGGAGCTGTTTTTT CASSLARGPAGELFF
TRBJ1-1 TRBV6-2/TRBV6-3 few . TGTGCCAGCAGTACAGGCGGCGTGAGCACTGAAGCTTTCTTT CASSTGGVSTEAFF
TRBJ2-3 TRBV12-3/TRBV12-4 . . TGTGCCAGCAGGCGAACAGGGGATACGCAGTATTTT CASRRTGDTQYF
TRBJ1-1 TRBV5-4 . . TGTGCCAGCAGCCCGGAGGGATTCGGCACTGAAGCTTTCTTT CASSPEGFGTEAFF
TRBJ1-5 TRBV5-6 few TRBD1 TGTGCCAGCAGTACAGGGGGTTTTCAGCCCCAGCATTTT CASSTGGFQPQHF
TRBJ1-2 TRBV4-1 few TRBD1 TGCGCTAGCAGCCAACCCCAGGGGGCCCTTCCCCATGGCTACACCTTC CASSQPQGALPHGYTF
TRBJ1-5 TRBV19 . . TGTGCCAGTAACGAACAGGGAGGCAATCAGCCCCAGCATTTT CASNEQGGNQPQHF
TRBJ1-2 TRBV7-2 . . TGTGCCAGCAGCTTAGGGCCCGGGTCCGAGGGATATGGCTACACCTTC CASSLGPGSEGYGYTF
TRBJ1-1 TRBV27 once . TGTGCCAGTTCCCCTGGGAGGGAAACTACCCCTGAAGCTTTCTTT CASSPGRETTPEAFF
TRBJ1-1 TRBV25-1 many . TGTGCCAGCAGTGAATCCCGCGGTTTGAACACTGAAGCTTTCTTT CASSESRGLNTEAFF
TRBJ2-3 TRBV27 . . TGTGCCAGCAGTTTAAATTCGGGTAATACGCAGTATTTT CASSLNSGNTQYF
TRBJ1-3 TRBV7-9 . . TGTGCCAGCAGCCCAGACAGGTATTTT CASSPDRYF
TRBJ1-1 TRBV10-3 . . TGTGCCATCAGTGCCGGGGACACTGAAGCTTTCTTT CAISAGDTEAFF
TRBJ2-7 TRBV27 few TRBD2 TGTGCCAGCAGTTTATCGGGGGAGGGATACGAGCAGTACTTC CASSLSGEGYEQYF
TRBJ2-7 TRBV19 . TRBD1 TGTGCCAGTAGGTCTGGACAGGGGATGGCCTACGAGCAGTACTTC CASRSGQGMAYEQYF
TRBJ1-1 TRBV7-6 many . TGTGCCAGCAGTCCCGAAGGGGTAGCCACTGAAGCTTTCTTT CASSPEGVATEAFF
TRBJ2-6 TRBV19 few . TGTGCCAGTCTATCGCGAACTGGGGCCAACGTCCTGACTTTC CASLSRTGANVLTF
TRBJ1-1 TRBV4-1 . . TGCGCCAGCAGCCAAGGGGTGACGGGGAACACTGAAGCTTTCTTT CASSQGVTGNTEAFF
TRBJ1-3 TRBV10-3 few . TGTGCCACCCTCCAGGCGAACCAGGGGCTCTCTGGAAACACCATATATTTT CATLQANQGLSGNTIYF
TRBJ2-3 TRBV6-6 . . TGTGCCAGCAGTTACTCGCCATCCCTCCGAAGCACAGATACGCAGTATTTT CASSYSPSLRSTDTQYF
TRBJ2-5 TRBV7-9 . TRBD1 TGTGCCAGCAGCCCCCCCAGGACAGGGGGGAAAGAGACCCAGTACTTC CASSPPRTGGKETQYF
TRBJ1-6 TRBV20-1 few . TGCAGTGCTAGAGTGGGGGGGAGAGGGGATTCACCCCTCCACTTT CSARVGGRGDSPLHF